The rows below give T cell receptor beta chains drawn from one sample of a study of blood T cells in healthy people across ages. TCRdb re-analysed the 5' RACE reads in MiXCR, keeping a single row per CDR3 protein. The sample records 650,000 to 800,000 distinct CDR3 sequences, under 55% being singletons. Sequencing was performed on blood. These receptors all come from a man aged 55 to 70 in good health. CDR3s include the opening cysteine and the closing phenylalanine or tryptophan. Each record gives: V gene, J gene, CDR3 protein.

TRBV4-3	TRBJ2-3	CASSQDDTSTDTQYF
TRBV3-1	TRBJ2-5	CASSQDKWFETQYF
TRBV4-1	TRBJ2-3	CASSQFGSTDTQYF
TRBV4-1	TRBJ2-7	CASSQTGLSYEQYF
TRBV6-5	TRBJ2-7	CASSSRPGPRSYEQYF
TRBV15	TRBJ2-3	CATSKDPGQGTDTQYF
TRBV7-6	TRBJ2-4	CASSLVQSGLDIQYF
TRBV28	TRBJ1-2	CASSFKQGTIDEYGYTF
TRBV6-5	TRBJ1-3	CASSDGTGTGNTIYF
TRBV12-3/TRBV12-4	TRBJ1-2	CASSFNPLSTSTINYGYTF
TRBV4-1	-	CASSQDRTGDEQYF
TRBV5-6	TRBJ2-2	CASSLGGLLYTGELFF
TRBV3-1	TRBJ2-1	CASSRAGSSYNEQFF
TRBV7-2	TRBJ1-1	CASSIRGPEAFF
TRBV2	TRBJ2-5	CASSPSGGGETQYF
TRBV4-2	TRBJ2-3	CASSKDVPDTQYF
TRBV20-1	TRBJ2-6	CSAVTGPHDPSSGANVLTF
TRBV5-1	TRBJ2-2	CASSTDYTGELFF
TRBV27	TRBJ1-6	CASRQGASDSPLHF
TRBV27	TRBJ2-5	CASSSTVEGQGGETQYF
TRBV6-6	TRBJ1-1	CASSYLQGPNTEAFF
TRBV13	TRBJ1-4	CASSSRGGGHEKLFF
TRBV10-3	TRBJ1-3	CAIRTASGNTIYF
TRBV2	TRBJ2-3	CASSDVGGGTDTQYF
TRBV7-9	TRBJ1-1	CASSPRDRRNTEAFF
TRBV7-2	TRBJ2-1	CASSPHSYEQFF
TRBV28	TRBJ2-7	CASSLIAGLNEQYF
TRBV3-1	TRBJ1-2	CASSQVIPGQNYGYTF
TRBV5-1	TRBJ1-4	CASSSNPRQGTGEKLFF
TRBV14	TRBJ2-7	CASSQGPLPTYEQYF
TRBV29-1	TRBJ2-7	CSVEGQASYEQYF
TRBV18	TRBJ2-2	CASSNAASTGELFF
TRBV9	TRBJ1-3	CASSPQTTGNTIYF
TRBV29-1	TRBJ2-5	CSVAQGAGGKETQYF
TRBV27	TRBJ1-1	CASRSWGQEKLEAFF